These 22 T cell receptor beta chains share one sample of origin, sequenced in a study of cytomegalovirus exposure and HLA in healthy donors. The PCR was carried out with 60 Vbeta primers and 13 Jbeta primers. Here immunoSEQ multiplex PCR was the method, and the copy in TCRdb shows in-frame clones only, minus some. The repertoire holds 250,000 or so clones, with 80% to 95% as singletons. The sequencing sample was made of PBMCs. Receptors originate from a girl aged 2-10 years in good health and CMV-seronegative.

V gene TRBV29-1 combines with J gene TRBJ2-3; a possible D gene is TRBD2 (5 bases). V was cut by 1 base and J by 0 bases, with 17 bases left in between. CDR3 length equals 17 residues. Germline V gene data show CDR1 as SQVTM and CDR2 as ANQGSEA. CDR3 sequence reads: CSVEGPPSGGSTDTQYF. The CDR3 nucleotides read TGCAGCGTTGAAGGACCCCCGTCAGGCGGGAGCACAGATACGCAGTATTTT.

This chain connects TRBV5-1 to TRBJ2-1; perhaps TRBD2 as D (6 bases). The CDR3 totals 14 residues. V lost 5 bases, J lost 2 bases, and 11 bases lay in between. Germline V gene lookup returns CDR1 SGHRS and CDR2 YFSETQ. The CDR3 region has the DNA TGCGCCAGCAGGTCTAGCGCCACCTACAATGAGCAGTTCTTC. It codes for CASRSSATYNEQFF.

The chain links TRBV30 to TRBJ1-4; the match to TRBD1 covers 7 bases. CDR3 length equals 13 residues. With 0 bases clipped from V and 8 bases from J, the junction kept 3 bases outside the gene matches. Germline CDR1 and CDR2: GTSNPN and SVGIG (reference sequence). CDR3 protein: CAWSVGGGEKLFF. CDR3 nucleotides: TGTGCCTGGAGTGTAGGGGGCGGCGAAAAACTGTTTTTT.

Here the CDR3 reads CASSQPLLLGYTF. CDR3 nucleotides: TGCGCCAGCAGTCAACCACTTCTCCTAGGCTACACCTTC. V and J are TRBV23-1 and TRBJ1-2; D remains ambiguous. TRBV23-1 belongs to the ORF category, with a function that is uncertain. Trimming took 2 bases from V and 8 from J, leaving 12 bases between them. The CDR3 covers 13 residues.

J is TRBJ2-3 and V is TRBV7-8, with D uncertain. The germline V gene encodes CDR1 SGHVS and CDR2 FQNEAQ. This CDR3 is built from 15 residues. V shed 1 base and J shed 2 bases, with 10 bases lying between them. CDR3 amino acids: CASSLVEATTDTQYF. The CDR3 DNA is TGTGCCAGCAGCTTAGTTGAGGCGACCACAGATACGCAGTATTTT.

V gene TRBV6-1 combines with J gene TRBJ2-3; 9 bases align to TRBD2. The J segment lost 3 bases and the V segment lost 3 bases, leaving 10 bases of the junction unmatched. Germline V lookup: CDR1 MNHNS, CDR2 SASEGT. CDR3 size: 17 residues. CDR3 DNA sequence: TGTGCCAGCAGTGATGGTGCGGCGGGGGGGAGGACAGATACGCAGTATTTT. Its translation: CASSDGAAGGRTDTQYF.

This chain uses TRBV20-1 with TRBJ2-1; D not resolved. The CDR3 is made up of 9 amino acids. The V and J ends lost 7 bases and 8 bases respectively, with 6 bases between them. From germline, CDR1 is DFQATT and CDR2 SNEGSKA (reference sequence). The CDR3: CSGSDEQFF. DNA of the CDR3: TGCAGTGGGAGCGATGAGCAGTTCTTC.

This rearrangement joins TRBV27 to TRBJ2-5; 7 bases line up with TRBD1. This CDR3 spans 14 amino acids. Per germline, CDR1 MNHEY and CDR2 SMNVEV (reference sequence). Trimming removed 6 bases from V and 3 bases from J; junction bases left unmatched: 7. The CDR3 nucleotides are TGTGCCAGCAGCCCTGGTACAGGGGAAGAGACCCAGTACTTC. This encodes CASSPGTGEETQYF.

This chain uses TRBV7-6 with TRBJ2-5; D remains unclear. CDR1 and CDR2 from the germline V gene are SGHVS and FNYEAQ. The length of the CDR3 is 16 residues. Trimming took 6 bases from V and 0 from J, leaving 17 bases between them. The CDR3 protein is CASSPTLTEYQETQYF. The CDR3 DNA sequence: TGTGCCAGCAGTCCAACCCTTACAGAGTACCAAGAGACCCAGTACTTC.

This clone showed up just once. The CDR3 nucleotides are TGCGCCAGCAGCTTGTACGGTGAAAAACTGTTTTTT. This codes for CASSLYGEKLFF. The chain combines TRBV5-1 with TRBJ1-4; D unclear. Between the trimmed V and J ends, which lost 1 base and 7 bases, there was a span of 5 bases. The CDR3 is 12 residues long. Germline CDR1 is SGHRS and CDR2 is YFSETQ.

The chain employs TRBV30 and TRBJ2-3; weak D call: TRBD2 (5 bases). This CDR3 region has 13 residues. Germline V lookup: CDR1 GTSNPN, CDR2 SVGIG (reference sequence). V was cut by 5 bases and J by 3 bases, with 12 bases left in between. DNA of the CDR3: TGTGCCTGGGAGGGCGGAACGACAGATACGCAGTATTTT. It yields the protein CAWEGGTTDTQYF.

This sequence joins TRBV2 and TRBJ2-3, with 7 bases that match TRBD1. CDR1 is SNHLY and CDR2 is FYNNEI in the germline V gene. J gave up 2 bases and V 3 bases, and 5 bases lay outside the gene matches. The CDR3 extends over 15 amino acids. The CDR3 region has the DNA TGTGCCAGCAGTGACGGGACAGTTAACACAGATACGCAGTATTTT. This gives the protein CASSDGTVNTDTQYF.

In this sample, this clone turned up once. CDR3 in DNA: TGTGCCACCGGACAGGGTAATTACGAGCAGTACTTC. It yields the protein CATGQGNYEQYF. This sequence joins TRBV5-6 and TRBJ2-7, with 8 bases fitting TRBD1. Unmatched junction bases numbered 6, after V lost 9 bases and J lost 4 bases. Germline V lookup: CDR1 SGHDT, CDR2 YYEEEE. This CDR3 is 12 amino acids long. The full variable domain, with the rest looked up from reference TRBV5-6 and TRBJ2-7, is DAGVTQSPTHLIKTRGQQVTLRCSPKSGHDTVSWYQQALGQGPQFIFQYYEEEERQRGNFPDRFSGHQFPNYSSELNVNALLLGDSALYLCATGQGNYEQYFGPGTRLTVT.

The chain recombines TRBV27 with TRBJ2-5, with 9 bases that match TRBD1. Unmatched junction bases numbered 5, after V lost 5 bases and J lost 4 bases. The CDR3 is made up of 14 amino acids. Germline-derived CDR1 and CDR2 are MNHEY and SMNVEV (reference sequence). DNA of the CDR3: TGTGCCAGCAGTACGGGACAGGGAGGAGAGACCCAGTACTTC. Protein product: CASSTGQGGETQYF.

This chain links TRBV6-1 with TRBJ1-4, with unresolved D. CDR3 size: 12 residues. The V gene's germline CDR1 is MNHNS and CDR2 SASEGT. V was clipped by 2 bases and J by 7 bases, with 5 bases between them. CDR3 nucleotides: TGTGCCAGCAGTGAAATCAGTGAAAAACTGTTTTTT. It is translated as CASSEISEKLFF.

The V gene is TRBV5-1, the J gene TRBJ1-4; the D gene is possibly TRBD1 (5 bases). Germline CDR1 is SGHRS and CDR2 is YFSETQ. V was cut by 9 bases and J by 2 bases, with 14 bases left in between. The CDR3 sequence is 14 residues long. CDR3 sequence: CATKTGGTNEKLFF. CDR3 coding DNA: TGCGCCACTAAAACCGGGGGGACTAATGAAAAACTGTTTTTT.

The chain combines TRBV27 with TRBJ1-5; TRBD1 aligns across 7 bases. CDR1 is MNHEY, CDR2 SMNVEV, per germline (reference sequence). The J segment lost 7 bases and the V segment lost 2 bases, leaving 5 bases of the junction unmatched. The CDR3 covers 14 residues. The CDR3 spells CASSLAGGDQPQHF. The CDR3 DNA sequence: TGTGCCAGCAGTTTAGCAGGGGGAGACCAGCCCCAGCATTTT.

This rearrangement joins TRBV9 to TRBJ2-2, with TRBD2 identical over 7 bases. Germline V CDR1 and CDR2: SGDLS, YYNGEE. J lost 1 base, V lost 5 bases, and 5 bases had no gene match. The length of the CDR3 is 15 residues. DNA for the CDR3: TGTGCCAGCAGGGCTAGCGGTTTGAACACCGGGGAGCTGTTTTTT. Its protein product is CASRASGLNTGELFF.

The chain employs TRBV5-6 and TRBJ1-1; D may be TRBD1 (5 bases). Trimming stripped 4 bases from V and 5 bases from J, with 15 bases between. CDR3 length: 14 residues. CDR1 is SGHDT and CDR2 is YYEEEE in the germline V gene. The DNA for the CDR3 is TGTGCCAGCAGCCCCATCAGGGATCGGACTGAAGCTTTCTTT. Its protein product is CASSPIRDRTEAFF.

The CDR3 DNA is TGTGCCATCAGTCGCAGGGATAATGAAAAACTGTTTTTT. Its protein is CAISRRDNEKLFF. This sequence joins TRBV10-3 and TRBJ1-4; possibly TRBD1 for D (5 bases). This CDR3 has 13 residues. The V and J ends lost 5 bases and 4 bases respectively, with 8 bases between them. Germline V CDR1 and CDR2: ENHRY, SYGVKD.

The chain employs TRBV10-3 and TRBJ2-5, with a weak D call TRBD1 (6 bases). Germline V lookup: CDR1 ENHRY, CDR2 SYGVKD. The CDR3 spans 12 residues. Trimming removed 10 bases from V and 2 bases from J, with 11 bases in between. CDR3 loop: CATRQVQETQYF. DNA of the CDR3: TGTGCCACCCGACAGGTTCAAGAGACCCAGTACTTC.

The CDR3 DNA is TGTGCCAGCAGTCCAAGGACTCGTTCAAGCACAGATACGCAGTATTTT. Translation gives CASSPRTRSSTDTQYF. The gene calls are TRBV27 and TRBJ2-3; the D gene is possibly TRBD2 (5 bases). Germline loops: CDR1 MNHEY, CDR2 SMNVEV (reference sequence). V lost 5 bases and J 0 bases, leaving 15 bases between the germline ends. CDR3 length: 16 residues.